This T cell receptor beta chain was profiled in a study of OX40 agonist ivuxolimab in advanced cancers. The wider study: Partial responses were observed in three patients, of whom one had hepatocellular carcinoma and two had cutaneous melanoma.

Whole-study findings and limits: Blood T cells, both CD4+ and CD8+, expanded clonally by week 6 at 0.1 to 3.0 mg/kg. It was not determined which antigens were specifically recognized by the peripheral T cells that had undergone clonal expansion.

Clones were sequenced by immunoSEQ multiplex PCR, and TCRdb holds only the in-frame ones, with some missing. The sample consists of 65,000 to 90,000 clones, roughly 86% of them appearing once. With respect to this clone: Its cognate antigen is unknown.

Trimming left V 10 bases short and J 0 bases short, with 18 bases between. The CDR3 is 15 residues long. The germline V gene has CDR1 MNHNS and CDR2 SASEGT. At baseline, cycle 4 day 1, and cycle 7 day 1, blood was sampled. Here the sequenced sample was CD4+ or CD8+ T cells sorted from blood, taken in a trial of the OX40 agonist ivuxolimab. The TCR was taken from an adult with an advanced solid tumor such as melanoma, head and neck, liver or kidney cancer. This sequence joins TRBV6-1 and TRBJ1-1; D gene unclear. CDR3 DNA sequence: TGTGCCACGGAACCGCCAAGCTTTATGAACACTGAAGCTTTCTTT. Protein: CATEPPSFMNTEAFF.